The TCR beta chain described here comes from a study of cytomegalovirus exposure and HLA in healthy donors. Assay: immunoSEQ multiplex PCR; the TCRdb copy retains only in-frame clones and omits some. Of about 130,000 clones in the sample, 80% to 90% were seen once. CDR1 is SEHNR and CDR2 is FQNEAQ in the germline V gene (reference sequence). Trimming left V 6 bases short and J 4 bases short, with 10 bases between. The CDR3 covers 12 residues. About this clone itself: The target antigen is unknown. Other DNA sequences in the sample encode the same CDR3.

Study results and limitations: As was reported, the classifier diagnosed cytomegalovirus status with high specificity and sensitivity. A few CMV-associated chains proved CMV antigen-specific in vitro.

The TCR was taken from a woman aged 25 to 39 in good health and CMV-seropositive. This chain uses TRBV7-9 with TRBJ2-7; TRBD1 is a possible D gene (5 bases). The sequenced material came from PBMCs. As DNA, the CDR3 is TGTGCCAGCAGTTCCCAGGGTTACGAGCAGTACTTC. Translation: CASSSQGYEQYF.